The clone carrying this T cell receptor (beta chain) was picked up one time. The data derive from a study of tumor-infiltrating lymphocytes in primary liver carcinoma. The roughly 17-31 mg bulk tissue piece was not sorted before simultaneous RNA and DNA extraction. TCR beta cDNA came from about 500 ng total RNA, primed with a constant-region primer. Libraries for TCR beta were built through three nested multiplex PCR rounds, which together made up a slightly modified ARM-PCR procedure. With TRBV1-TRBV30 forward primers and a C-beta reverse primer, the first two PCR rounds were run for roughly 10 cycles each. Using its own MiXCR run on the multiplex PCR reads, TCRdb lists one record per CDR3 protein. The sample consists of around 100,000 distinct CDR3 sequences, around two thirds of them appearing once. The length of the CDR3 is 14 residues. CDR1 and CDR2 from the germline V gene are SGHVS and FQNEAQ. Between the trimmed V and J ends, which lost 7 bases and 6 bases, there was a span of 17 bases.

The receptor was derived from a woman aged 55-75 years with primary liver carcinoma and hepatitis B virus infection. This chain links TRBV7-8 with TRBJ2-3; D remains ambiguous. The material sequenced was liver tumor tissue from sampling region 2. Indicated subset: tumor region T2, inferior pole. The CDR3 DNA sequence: TGTGCCAGCACCCCGGTGACTGGAGCGGATACGCAGTATTTT. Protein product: CASTPVTGADTQYF.